The 23 T cell receptor beta chains given below trace back to one sample, sequenced in a study of cytomegalovirus exposure and HLA in healthy donors. Some clones are missing from TCRdb's copy, which holds only in-frame ones; the method was immunoSEQ multiplex PCR. The top ten clones hold approximately 2% of a sample with roughly 80,000 clones, approximately 91% of them seen once. Sequences were obtained from PBMCs. These receptors all stem from a young man in good health and CMV-seronegative.

This chain uses TRBV6-5 with TRBJ1-2, with TRBD1 matching 11 bases. This CDR3 contains 15 residues. With V trimmed by 4 bases and J by 5 bases, 6 bases remained unmatched. Germline values: CDR1 MNHEY, CDR2 SVGAGI. The CDR3 is CASSSDRGQGYGYTF. CDR3 DNA: TGTGCCAGCAGTTCGGACAGGGGGCAAGGGTATGGCTACACCTTC.

The gene calls are TRBV5-5 and TRBJ1-4, with D possibly being TRBD1 (5 bases). This CDR3 comprises 14 residues. Per germline, CDR1 SGHKS and CDR2 YYEKEE (reference sequence). V lost 2 bases, J lost 6 bases, and 11 bases lay in between. The CDR3, as DNA: TGTGCCAGCAGCTTTTCCCGGGGGGATGAAAAACTGTTTTTT. This translates into CASSFSRGDEKLFF. Using reference TRBV5-5 and TRBJ1-4 for the parts outside the CDR3, the full variable domain is DAGVTQSPTHLIKTRGQQVTLRCSPISGHKSVSWYQQVLGQGPQFIFQYYEKEERGRGNFPDRFSARQFPNYSSELNVNALLLGDSALYLCASSFSRGDEKLFFGSGTQLSVL.

V usage is TRBV11-2 and J usage is TRBJ1-1; D is uncertain. This CDR3 spans 15 amino acids. The germline V and J ends were trimmed by 1 base and 6 bases, with 15 bases remaining between them. Germline-derived CDR1 and CDR2 are SGHAT and FQNNGV. The CDR3 coding sequence is TGTGCCAGCAGCTTAGGTCCGGCGGGCACGGCTGAAGCTTTCTTT. Translation gives CASSLGPAGTAEAFF.

The chain uses TRBV9 and TRBJ1-1; the D is unclear. Germline lookup yields CDR1 SGDLS and CDR2 YYNGEE. There are 14 residues in the CDR3. V was cut by 0 bases and J by 1 base, with 7 bases left in between. The CDR3 loop reads CASSVEAGNTEAFF. The CDR3 DNA reads as TGTGCCAGCAGCGTAGAAGCAGGGAACACTGAAGCTTTCTTT. Full variable domain (missing parts from reference TRBV9 and TRBJ1-1): DSGVTQTPKHLITATGQRVTLRCSPRSGDLSVYWYQQSLDQGLQFLIQYYNGEERAKGNILERFSAQQFPDLHSELNLSSLELGDSALYFCASSVEAGNTEAFFGQGTRLTVV.

J is TRBJ2-1 and V is TRBV15; 8 bases match TRBD2. V shed 3 bases and J 1 base; nucleotides not matched to a gene: 5. This CDR3 has 16 amino acids. CDR1 LNHNV and CDR2 YYDKDF come from the germline V gene (reference sequence). Here the CDR3 reads CATSRDRGGSYNEQFF. The CDR3 nucleotides read TGTGCCACCAGCAGGGATCGGGGGGGGTCCTACAATGAGCAGTTCTTC.

The V and J genes are TRBV5-1 and TRBJ1-4; tentative D call: TRBD1 (6 bases). CDR3 length: 14 amino acids. CDR1 and CDR2 from the germline V gene are SGHRS and YFSETQ. Trimming removed 3 bases from V and 4 bases from J, with 10 bases in between. The CDR3: CASSWTASNEKLFF. The CDR3 bases are TGCGCCAGCAGCTGGACAGCCAGTAATGAAAAACTGTTTTTT.

V gene TRBV5-1 combines with J gene TRBJ2-3; 10 bases line up with TRBD1. Germline loops: CDR1 SGHRS, CDR2 YFSETQ. With 3 bases clipped from V and 3 bases from J, the junction kept 1 base outside the gene matches. This CDR3 is built from 14 residues. The CDR3 sequence: CASSWGQGTDTQYF. The CDR3 nucleotides read TGCGCCAGCAGCTGGGGACAGGGGACAGATACGCAGTATTTT.

Turning to this clone: The sample carries other DNA sequences with the same CDR3. The J gene is TRBJ2-7, the V gene TRBV20-1; D uncertain. Germline assignment: CDR1 DFQATT and CDR2 SNEGSKA (reference sequence). Trimming shortened V by 3 bases and J by 3 bases, and 6 bases separated the two germline ends. This CDR3 contains 11 residues. The CDR3 spells CSASFSYEQYF. CDR3 sequence (DNA): TGCAGTGCTAGTTTCAGCTACGAGCAGTACTTC.

V gene TRBV5-1 combines with J gene TRBJ2-7; maybe TRBD1 (6 bases). This CDR3 comprises 16 residues. Germline CDR1 is SGHRS and CDR2 is YFSETQ. Trimming pared 4 bases from V and 2 bases from J, leaving 19 bases between. The CDR3 sequence is CASSQAGAREAYEQYF. The CDR3 bases are TGCGCCAGCAGCCAAGCAGGGGCCAGAGAAGCCTACGAGCAGTACTTC.

The chain links TRBV2 to TRBJ1-1; 10 positions match TRBD1. Per the germline V gene, CDR1 is SNHLY and CDR2 is FYNNEI. The CDR3 is made up of 14 amino acids. V shed 4 bases, J shed 5 bases, and the junction held 4 bases outside the gene matches. Here the CDR3 DNA reads TGTGCCAGCAGTGCGGACAGGGGGGATACTGAAGCTTTCTTT. Translated: CASSADRGDTEAFF.

The rearrangement joins TRBV11-2 to TRBJ2-3, with 7 bases that match TRBD1. This CDR3 spans 17 amino acids. CDR1 is SGHAT and CDR2 is FQNNGV in the germline V gene. The V segment lost 5 bases and the J segment 0 bases; nucleotides outside the gene matches: 11. CDR3 nucleotide sequence: TGTGCCAGCAGCGCTGCACCCGGGACAGAAAGCACAGATACGCAGTATTTT. Amino acids: CASSAAPGTESTDTQYF.

CDR3 region: CASSSRGSGSYTF. The CDR3 DNA sequence: TGTGCCAGTAGTAGCAGGGGCTCTGGTAGCTACACCTTC. This chain uses TRBV19 with TRBJ1-2; D may be TRBD1 (6 bases). The CDR3 contains 13 residues. V dropped 4 bases and J dropped 9 bases, with 15 bases sitting between them. Germline V gives CDR1 LNHDA, CDR2 SQIVND (reference sequence).

The J gene is TRBJ1-2, the V gene TRBV18, with D maybe TRBD1 (6 bases). Per the germline V gene, CDR1 is KGHSH and CDR2 is LQKENI. V was pared by 2 bases and J by 4 bases, with 17 bases between. This CDR3 spans 16 amino acids. CDR3 nucleotide sequence: TGTGCCAGCTCACCAGTGGTAAACAGGGAAGTCTATGGCTACACCTTC. This sequence encodes CASSPVVNREVYGYTF.

J is TRBJ1-6 and V is TRBV5-6, with a tentative D call TRBD1 (6 bases). CDR1 SGHDT and CDR2 YYEEEE come from the germline V gene. The CDR3 is 15 amino acids. V was clipped by 3 bases and J by 4 bases, with 11 bases between them. CDR3 in amino acids: CASSSQGLYNSPLHF. The DNA for the CDR3 is TGTGCCAGCAGCTCTCAGGGGCTTTATAATTCACCCCTCCACTTT.

The chain joins TRBV10-1 to TRBJ1-3; no reliable D call. V shed 5 bases and J shed 0 bases, with 11 bases lying between them. Germline V CDR1 and CDR2: WNHNN, SYGVQD (reference sequence). The CDR3 has 15 residues. This CDR3 is CASSSTVGSGNTIYF. The CDR3, as DNA: TGCGCCAGCAGTTCAACAGTAGGCTCTGGAAACACCATATATTTT.

This rearrangement joins TRBV9 to TRBJ2-1; tentatively, D is TRBD1 (5 bases). V was trimmed by 1 base and J by 0 bases, leaving 11 bases between them. This CDR3 contains 16 residues. CDR1 and CDR2 from the germline V gene are SGDLS and YYNGEE. CDR3 in amino acids: CASSVQGRDSYNEQFF. CDR3 coding DNA: TGTGCCAGCAGCGTACAGGGTAGGGACTCCTACAATGAGCAGTTCTTC. Combining the CDR3 with reference TRBV9 and TRBJ2-1 gives the whole variable domain DSGVTQTPKHLITATGQRVTLRCSPRSGDLSVYWYQQSLDQGLQFLIQYYNGEERAKGNILERFSAQQFPDLHSELNLSSLELGDSALYFCASSVQGRDSYNEQFFGPGTRLTVL.

The chain employs TRBV30 and TRBJ2-1; D perhaps matches TRBD2 (5 bases). V was trimmed by 0 bases and J by 5 bases, leaving 14 bases between them. The germline CDR1 and CDR2 sequences are GTSNPN and SVGIG (reference sequence). CDR3 length equals 15 residues. The CDR3: CAWSVLRQADNEQFF. Written as DNA, the CDR3 is TGTGCCTGGAGTGTACTGAGGCAAGCGGACAATGAGCAGTTCTTC.

The chain employs TRBV4-2 and TRBJ2-5; TRBD2 is a possible D gene (6 bases). With 3 bases removed from V and 4 bases from J, the gap between germline ends came to 15 bases. The germline gives CDR1 LGHNA, CDR2 YNFKEQ. This CDR3 has 15 residues. In DNA form, the CDR3 reads TGTGCCAGCAGCCAGGGCGGGGCGACTTTAGAGACCCAGTACTTC. Encoded protein: CASSQGGATLETQYF.

V is TRBV27 and J is TRBJ1-1; D possibly corresponds to TRBD1 (6 bases). Trimming cost V 6 bases and J 1 base, with 21 bases left between them. The CDR3 length is 17 residues. Germline loops: CDR1 MNHEY, CDR2 SMNVEV (reference sequence). The CDR3 loop reads CASRRLDTGIGNTEAFF. The CDR3 DNA follows: TGTGCCAGCAGGCGACTCGATACAGGGATAGGGAACACTGAAGCTTTCTTT.

In DNA form, the CDR3 reads TGTGCCAGCAGCCTGGGACAGCAAGAGACCCAGTACTTC. Translated, it gives CASSLGQQETQYF. The chain is built from TRBV5-4 and TRBJ2-5, with TRBD1 matching 7 bases. Germline loops: CDR1 SGHNT, CDR2 YYREEE (reference sequence). V lost 4 bases and J lost 2; bases outside the gene matches: 2. This CDR3 spans 13 amino acids.

The rearrangement joins TRBV18 to TRBJ2-7; 11 bases line up with TRBD1. The germline gives CDR1 KGHSH, CDR2 LQKENI. The CDR3 has 15 amino acids. V shed 5 bases, J shed 4 bases, and the junction held 7 bases outside the gene matches. In DNA, the CDR3 is TGTGCCAGCTCAGTGTCCGGACAGGGGGCATACGAGCAGTACTTC. This sequence encodes CASSVSGQGAYEQYF.

The rearrangement links TRBV9 to TRBJ2-7; D might be TRBD2 (6 bases). Trimming removed 0 bases from V and 0 bases from J, with 7 bases in between. This CDR3 spans 14 amino acids. The germline gives CDR1 SGDLS, CDR2 YYNGEE. This CDR3 reads CASSVDGSSYEQYF. CDR3 coding DNA: TGTGCCAGCAGCGTAGACGGGAGCTCCTACGAGCAGTACTTC. The complete variable domain, with remaining parts taken from reference TRBV9 and TRBJ2-7, reads DSGVTQTPKHLITATGQRVTLRCSPRSGDLSVYWYQQSLDQGLQFLIQYYNGEERAKGNILERFSAQQFPDLHSELNLSSLELGDSALYFCASSVDGSSYEQYFGPGTRLTVT.

The CDR3 nucleotides read TGTGCCAGCTCACCACTAGACGGGGGGACTGAAGCTTTCTTT. Translated: CASSPLDGGTEAFF. The J gene is TRBJ1-1, the V gene TRBV18, with a tentative D call TRBD1 (5 bases). CDR3 size: 14 residues. Germline CDR1 is KGHSH and CDR2 is LQKENI. V was clipped by 1 base and J by 5 bases, with 11 bases between them.